These T cell receptor beta chains were read from a single sample in a study of vaccination and CD4 T cells after COVID-19. No antigens are known for them. TCRdb re-called the PCR reads through MiXCR, storing one row per CDR3 protein. The sample consists of fewer than 7,000 distinct CDR3 sequences, about 35% of them appearing once. Sequencing was performed on CD4+ T cells from blood, cultured in vitro. These receptor sequences come from a human donor in good health. Both conserved end residues are part of each CDR3. Fields, in order: J gene, V gene, D gene, clone size, CDR3 protein, CDR3 DNA. The D gene is left open where the match is weak. Expanded clones are given a class, and other clones once, few, many or no size at all.

TRBJ1-2,TRBV28,TRBD1,-,CASSEGASGGYTF,TGTGCCAGCAGCGAGGGGGCGTCGGGTGGCTACACCTTC
TRBJ2-7,TRBV7-2,TRBD2,few,CASSPTMGLAIYEQYF,TGTGCCAGCAGCCCAACTATGGGACTAGCGATCTACGAGCAGTACTTC
TRBJ1-6,TRBV5-1,TRBD1,-,CASSPGTVDSPLHF,TGCGCCAGCAGCCCTGGGACAGTTGATTCACCCCTCCACTTT
TRBJ1-2,TRBV7-2,-,few,CASSSRASYGYTF,TGTGCCAGCTCCAGCAGGGCCTCCTATGGCTACACCTTC
TRBJ2-7,TRBV11-2,-,-,CASSSPRGLPLGGEQYF,TGTGCCAGCAGCTCCCCCAGGGGACTGCCTTTGGGGGGCGAGCAGTACTTC
TRBJ2-3,TRBV7-2,TRBD1,few,CASSSGTGRGADTQYF,TGTGCCAGCAGCTCCGGGACAGGGAGGGGGGCAGATACGCAGTATTTT
TRBJ2-7,TRBV4-3,TRBD1,-,CASSPRTGREQYF,TGCGCCAGCAGCCCCCGGACAGGGCGCGAGCAGTACTTC
TRBJ1-2,TRBV19,-,-,CASSILGDYGYTF,TGTGCCAGTAGTATATTAGGGGACTATGGCTACACCTTC
TRBJ1-5,TRBV19,TRBD1,-,CASSTRTGGAFQPQHF,TGTGCCAGTAGTACCCGGACAGGGGGCGCCTTCCAGCCCCAGCATTTT
TRBJ2-7,TRBV24-1,-,-,CARRRGPHMWEQYF,TGTGCCAGGCGAAGGGGCCCCCACATGTGGGAGCAGTACTTC